In its sample, the clone carrying this TCR beta chain was seen once. The data originate from a study of blood T cell repertoires in COVID-19. Across the whole study: Both acute and convalescent COVID-19 samples were obtained from the United States, Italy and Spain.

Trimming took 3 bases from V and 2 from J, leaving 9 bases between them. CDR3 size: 14 residues. The germline CDR1 and CDR2 sequences are SGDLS and YYNGEE. Profiled with immunoSEQ multiplex PCR; TCRdb holds only in-frame clones, not every one. The data hold a few hundred thousand clones, with 85% observed a single time. The source is a woman aged 18 to 35 with acute or convalescent COVID-19. V is TRBV9 and J is TRBJ1-5; D gene unclear. The sequencing sample was made of peripheral blood. DNA of the CDR3: TGTGCCAGCAGCGAGGGAGGAGGCAATCAGCCCCAGCATTTT. It encodes CASSEGGGNQPQHF. The variable domain in full, completed from reference TRBV9 and TRBJ1-5, reads DSGVTQTPKHLITATGQRVTLRCSPRSGDLSVYWYQQSLDQGLQFLIQYYNGEERAKGNILERFSAQQFPDLHSELNLSSLELGDSALYFCASSEGGGNQPQHFGDGTRLSIL.